This TCR beta chain came from a study of cytomegalovirus exposure and HLA in healthy donors. Study at large: Earlier findings included some 120 million unique TCR beta sequences obtained from 170 million or so T cells.

PCR used 60 Vbeta primers and 13 Jbeta primers. In the original processing: A later analysis tallied tens of millions of unique TCR beta chains, around 9.9 million of them shared. TCRdb's table, derived via immunoSEQ multiplex PCR, lists solely in-frame clones and lacks some. V and J calls and clone size are copied from that table; D and trimming were computed from the DNA. Among under 250,000 clones listed, approximately 78% were seen once. This CDR3 comprises 16 residues. V was pared by 0 bases and J by 6 bases, with 8 bases of the junction left unmatched. Germline lookup yields CDR1 SGHDN and CDR2 FVKESK.

Sequences were obtained from PBMCs. The chain has TRBV14 and TRBJ2-4; the match to TRBD2 covers 7 bases. This receptor was identified in a male donor in good health and CMV-seronegative. As DNA, the CDR3 is TGTGCCAGCAGCCAAGAGCCGGCGGGAGTAGGAAACATTCAGTACTTC. Amino acids: CASSQEPAGVGNIQYF.